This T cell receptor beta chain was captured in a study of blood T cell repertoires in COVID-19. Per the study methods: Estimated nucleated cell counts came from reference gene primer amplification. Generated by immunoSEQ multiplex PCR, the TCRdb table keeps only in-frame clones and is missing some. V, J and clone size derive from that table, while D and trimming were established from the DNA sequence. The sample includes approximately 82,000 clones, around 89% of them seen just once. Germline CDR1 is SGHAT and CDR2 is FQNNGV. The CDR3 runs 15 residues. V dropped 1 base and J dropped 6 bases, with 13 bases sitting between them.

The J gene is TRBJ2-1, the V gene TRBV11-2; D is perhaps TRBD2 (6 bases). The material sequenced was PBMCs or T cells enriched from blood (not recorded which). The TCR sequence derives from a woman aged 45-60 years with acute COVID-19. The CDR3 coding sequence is TGTGCCAGCAGCTTAGTGGGGGGAGGTGGCAATGAGCAGTTCTTC. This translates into CASSLVGGGGNEQFF. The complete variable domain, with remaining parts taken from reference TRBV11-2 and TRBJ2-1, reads EAGVAQSPRYKIIEKRQSVAFWCNPISGHATLYWYQQILGQGPKLLIQFQNNGVVDDSQLPKDRFSAERLKGVDSTLKIQPAKLEDSAVYLCASSLVGGGGNEQFFGPGTRLTVL.